This T cell receptor (beta chain) was identified during a study of T-cell memory formation after mild COVID-19. In this sample, this clonotype turned up a few times. CDR3 length equals 14 residues. V dropped 0 bases and J dropped 8 bases, with 16 bases sitting between them. Germline V gene lookup returns CDR1 DFQATT and CDR2 SNEGSKA (reference sequence). In TCRdb, the 5' RACE reads were re-called with MiXCR into one record per CDR3 protein. The sample has about 470,000 distinct CDR3 sequences, 20% to 30% seen once; the top ten hold around 12%. The sequenced sample was PBMCs or a T cell subset sorted from them (not recorded which). The source is an adult woman who had mild COVID-19 (a few samples of this study predate the infection). Cell type and time point are not known. The chain is built from TRBV20-1 and TRBJ1-1; D call uncertain. The CDR3: CSARDGSPAKEAFF. The DNA of the CDR3 is TGCAGTGCTAGAGATGGCAGCCCCGCTAAGGAAGCTTTCTTT.